The TCR beta chain under discussion was sequenced for a study of OX40 agonist ivuxolimab in advanced cancers. Sampling of blood occurred at baseline, cycle 4 day 1, and cycle 7 day 1. Study-level findings and limits: Among patients with partial responses at 0.1-3.0 mg/kg, clonal expansion was among the lowest.

In regard to this clone: The antigen is unknown.

Repertoires were generated with immunoSEQ multiplex PCR, while TCRdb's copy carries only in-frame clones and drops some. The sample records about 22,000 clones, about 88% being singletons. Sequenced material: CD4+ or CD8+ T cells sorted from blood, taken in a trial of the OX40 agonist ivuxolimab. The source of this sequence is an adult with an advanced solid tumor such as melanoma, head and neck, liver or kidney cancer.

CDR3 residues: CASSQGQINEQYF. The CDR3 nucleotides read TGTGCCAGCAGCCAGGGACAGATCAACGAGCAGTACTTC. V is TRBV14 and J is TRBJ2-7, with 7 positions matching TRBD1. This CDR3 is 13 amino acids long. J was trimmed by 5 bases and V by 3 bases; bases with no gene match: 4. CDR1 and CDR2 from the germline V gene are SGHDN and FVKESK.